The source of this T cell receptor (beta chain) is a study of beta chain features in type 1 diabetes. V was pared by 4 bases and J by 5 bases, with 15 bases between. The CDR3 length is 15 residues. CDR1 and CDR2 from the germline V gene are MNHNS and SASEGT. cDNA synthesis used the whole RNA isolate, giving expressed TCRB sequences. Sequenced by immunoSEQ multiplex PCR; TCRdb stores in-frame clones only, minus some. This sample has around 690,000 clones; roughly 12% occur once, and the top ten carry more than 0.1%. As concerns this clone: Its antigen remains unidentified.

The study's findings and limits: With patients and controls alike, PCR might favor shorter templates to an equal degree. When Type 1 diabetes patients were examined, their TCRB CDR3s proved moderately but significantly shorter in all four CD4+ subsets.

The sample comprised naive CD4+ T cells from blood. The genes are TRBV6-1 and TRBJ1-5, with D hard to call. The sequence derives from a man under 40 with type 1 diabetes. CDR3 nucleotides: TGTGCCAGCAGTGCTGATGGGGTATCCGATCAGCCCCAGCATTTT. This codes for CASSADGVSDQPQHF.